This record looks at one TCR beta chain sequence and its context. Its antigen is still unknown. The sample originates from a study of OX40 agonist ivuxolimab in advanced cancers. Study outcomes and limitations: The expanded peripheral T cells' antigen specificity was not determined. By week 6 at 0.1 to 3.0 mg/kg, blood CD4+ and CD8+ T cells had expanded clonally.

The CDR3 covers 14 residues. The germline gives CDR1 SGHNT, CDR2 YYREEE (reference sequence). Trimming removed 0 bases from V and 1 base from J, with 4 bases in between. Using immunoSEQ multiplex PCR, the repertoire was profiled, and TCRdb retains in-frame clones only, with some absent. The data hold 70,000 to 95,000 clones, with 90% to 95% observed a single time. The TCR originated in an adult with an advanced solid tumor such as melanoma, head and neck, liver or kidney cancer. The chain has TRBV5-4 and TRBJ2-2; D gene uncertain. Here the sequenced sample was CD4+ or CD8+ T cells sorted from blood, taken in a trial of the OX40 agonist ivuxolimab. CDR3 loop: CASSLDRNTGELFF. The CDR3 coding sequence is TGTGCCAGCAGCTTGGACAGGAACACCGGGGAGCTGTTTTTT.